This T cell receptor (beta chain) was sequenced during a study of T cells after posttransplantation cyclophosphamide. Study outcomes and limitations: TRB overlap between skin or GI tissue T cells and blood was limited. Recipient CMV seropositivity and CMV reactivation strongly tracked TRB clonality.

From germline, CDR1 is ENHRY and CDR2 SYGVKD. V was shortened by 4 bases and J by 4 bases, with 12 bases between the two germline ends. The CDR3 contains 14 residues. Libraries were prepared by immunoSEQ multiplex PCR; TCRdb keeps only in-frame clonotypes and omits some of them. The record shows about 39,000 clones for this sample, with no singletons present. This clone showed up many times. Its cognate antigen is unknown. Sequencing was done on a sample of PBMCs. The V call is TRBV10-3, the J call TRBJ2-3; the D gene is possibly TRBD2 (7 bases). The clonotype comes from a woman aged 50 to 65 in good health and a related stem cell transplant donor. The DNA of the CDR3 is TGTGCCATCAGTGGTGGGGGGGGGCCAGATACGCAGTATTTT. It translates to CAISGGGGPDTQYF.